These 9 T cell receptor beta chains were all obtained from the same sample, sequenced in a study of T cell changes during pregnancy in multiple sclerosis. The table came from immunoSEQ multiplex PCR; TCRdb's copy has only in-frame clones and leaves some out. Seen here are under 50,000 clones, 90% to 95% observed once, and the top ten hold about 4.7%. The specimen was CD8+ T cells from peripheral blood mononuclear cells, collected in the first trimester of pregnancy. These TCRs come from a female donor with multiple sclerosis, enrolled in a pregnancy study.

The gene calls are TRBV6-5 and TRBJ2-5, with 8 bases matching TRBD1. The V gene's germline CDR1 is MNHEY and CDR2 SVGAGI. The CDR3 loop spans 14 amino acids. With V trimmed by 6 bases and J by 4 bases, 7 bases remained unmatched. The CDR3 loop is CASRQTGVGETQYF. CDR3 DNA sequence: TGTGCCAGCAGACAGACAGGGGTAGGAGAGACCCAGTACTTC.

In DNA form, the CDR3 reads TGTGCCAGCAGCGCCAGGGGAGCCTCCTACAATGAGCAGTTCTTC. Translated, it gives CASSARGASYNEQFF. The rearrangement joins TRBV9 to TRBJ2-1; perhaps TRBD1 as D (6 bases). Germline CDR1 is SGDLS and CDR2 is YYNGEE. Deletions cut 3 bases from V and 0 bases from J, with 10 bases between. The CDR3 covers 15 residues.

The V and J genes are TRBV7-8 and TRBJ2-3, with TRBD2 as a possible D gene (6 bases). This CDR3 spans 17 amino acids. The ends were cut back, 6 bases at V and 3 bases at J, with 22 bases in the middle. Germline V CDR1 and CDR2: SGHVS, FQNEAQ. CDR3 coding DNA: TGTGCCAGCAGTTCCGCCCCGGAGGAGGGGCTGACAGATACGCAGTATTTT. Protein: CASSSAPEEGLTDTQYF.

The chain uses TRBV27 and TRBJ1-5; D ambiguous. V lost 1 base, J lost 0 bases, and 7 bases lay in between. Germline V lookup: CDR1 MNHEY, CDR2 SMNVEV (reference sequence). The CDR3 extends over 15 amino acids. The chain's CDR3 is CASSLYSYSNQPQHF. CDR3 DNA sequence: TGTGCCAGCAGTTTATACTCGTATAGCAATCAGCCCCAGCATTTT.

The chain combines TRBV6-1 with TRBJ2-3; 12 bases fit TRBD2. This CDR3 region has 18 residues. Trimming at V came to 3 bases and at J to 0 bases, leaving 7 bases not matched to a gene. Germline-derived CDR1 and CDR2 are MNHNS and SASEGT. The CDR3 DNA sequence: TGTGCCAGCAGTGAGCTAGCGGGAGGGCCGGTAAGCACAGATACGCAGTATTTT. This encodes CASSELAGGPVSTDTQYF.

The gene calls are TRBV29-1 and TRBJ2-7; 8 nucleotides match TRBD1. V lost 3 bases to trimming and J lost 1 base; unmatched junction nucleotides: 8. Germline V lookup: CDR1 SQVTM, CDR2 ANQGSEA. The CDR3 runs to 15 residues. CDR3 amino acids: CSVEGTGSSSYEQYF. The CDR3 bases are TGCAGCGTTGAGGGGACAGGAAGCTCATCCTACGAGCAGTACTTC.

This clone came up once. The V gene is TRBV5-4, the J gene TRBJ2-2, with TRBD1 as a possible D gene (6 bases). The CDR3 runs to 16 residues. Germline CDR1 and CDR2: SGHNT and YYREEE (reference sequence). V was pared by 2 bases and J by 3 bases, with 14 bases between. The CDR3 region is CASSLRGQGHTGELFF. In DNA form, the CDR3 reads TGTGCCAGCAGCTTAAGAGGCCAGGGGCACACCGGGGAGCTGTTTTTT. Using reference TRBV5-4 and TRBJ2-2 for the parts outside the CDR3, the full variable domain is ETGVTQSPTHLIKTRGQQVTLRCSSQSGHNTVSWYQQALGQGPQFIFQYYREEENGRGNFPPRFSGLQFPNYSSELNVNALELDDSALYLCASSLRGQGHTGELFFGEGSRLTVL.

The V and J genes are TRBV7-6 and TRBJ1-1; a weak D match, TRBD1 (5 bases). Germline-derived CDR1 and CDR2 are SGHVS and FNYEAQ. The CDR3 has 15 residues. V lost 4 bases to trimming and J lost 4 bases, with 16 bases between them. The CDR3 DNA sequence: TGTGCCAGCAGCTATAACGGCCTGGGGGGCACTGAAGCTTTCTTT. Translated: CASSYNGLGGTEAFF. The whole variable domain, remainder taken from reference TRBV7-6 and TRBJ1-1, is GAGVSQSPRYKVTKRGQDVALRCDPISGHVSLYWYRQALGQGPEFLTYFNYEAQQDKSGLPNDRFSAERPEGSISTLTIQRTEQRDSAMYRCASSYNGLGGTEAFFGQGTRLTVV.

The chain has TRBV9 and TRBJ2-7, with 9 bases identical to TRBD1. The germline gives CDR1 SGDLS, CDR2 YYNGEE. This CDR3 contains 15 residues. Trimming removed 3 bases from V and 6 bases from J; junction bases left unmatched: 10. As DNA, the CDR3 is TGTGCCAGCAGCGACACCGGGACAGGGAAAGGCGAGCAGTACTTC. Protein: CASSDTGTGKGEQYF.